This TCR beta chain was sequenced in a study of identical twins. TCRdb reprocessed the 5' RACE reads with MiXCR, giving one entry per CDR3 protein. The sample lists around 370,000 distinct CDR3 sequences, roughly 10% occurring once. Between the trimmed V and J ends, which lost 2 bases and 5 bases, there was a span of 12 bases. The germline V gene encodes CDR1 KGHSH and CDR2 LQKENI. The CDR3 is made up of 14 amino acids. This clonotype originated in a woman in her forties or fifties in good health. The rearrangement joins TRBV18 to TRBJ2-5, with D maybe TRBD2 (5 bases). Input material: naive T cells sorted from blood. Here the CDR3 reads CASSPEGTGETQYF. The DNA of the CDR3 is TGTGCCAGCTCACCAGAGGGAACGGGGGAGACCCAGTACTTC. The whole variable domain, filled in from reference TRBV18 and TRBJ2-5, reads NAGVMQNPRHLVRRRGQEARLRCSPMKGHSHVYWYRQLPEEGLKFMVYLQKENIIDESGMPKERFSAEFPKEGPSILRIQQVVRGDSAAYFCASSPEGTGETQYFGPGTRLLVL.